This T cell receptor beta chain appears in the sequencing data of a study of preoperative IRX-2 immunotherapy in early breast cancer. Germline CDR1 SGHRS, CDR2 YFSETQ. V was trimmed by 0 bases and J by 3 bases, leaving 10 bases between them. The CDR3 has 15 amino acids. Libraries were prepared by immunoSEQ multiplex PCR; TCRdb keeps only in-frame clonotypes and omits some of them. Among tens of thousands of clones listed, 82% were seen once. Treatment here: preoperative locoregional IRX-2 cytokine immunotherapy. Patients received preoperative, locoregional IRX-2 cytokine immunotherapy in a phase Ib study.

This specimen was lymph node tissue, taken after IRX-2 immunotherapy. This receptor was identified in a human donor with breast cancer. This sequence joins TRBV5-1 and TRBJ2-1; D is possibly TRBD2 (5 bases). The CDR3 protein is CASSLDAGIYNEQFF. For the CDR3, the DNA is TGCGCCAGCAGCTTGGATGCGGGTATCTACAATGAGCAGTTCTTC.